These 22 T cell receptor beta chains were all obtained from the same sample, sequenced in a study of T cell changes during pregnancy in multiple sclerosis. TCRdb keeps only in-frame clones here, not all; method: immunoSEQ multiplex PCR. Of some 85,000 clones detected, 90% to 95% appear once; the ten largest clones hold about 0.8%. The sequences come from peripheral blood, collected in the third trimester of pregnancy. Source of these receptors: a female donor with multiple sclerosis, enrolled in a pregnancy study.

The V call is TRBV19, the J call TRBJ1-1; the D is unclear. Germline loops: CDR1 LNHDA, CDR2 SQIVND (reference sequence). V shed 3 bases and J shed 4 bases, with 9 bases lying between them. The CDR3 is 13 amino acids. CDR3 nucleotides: TGTGCCAGTAGTATTTCGGGGTTCACTGAAGCTTTCTTT. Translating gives CASSISGFTEAFF.

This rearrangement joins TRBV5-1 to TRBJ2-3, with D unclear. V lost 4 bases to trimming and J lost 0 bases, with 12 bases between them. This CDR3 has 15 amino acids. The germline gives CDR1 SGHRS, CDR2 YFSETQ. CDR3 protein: CASSTSVTSTDTQYF. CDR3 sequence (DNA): TGCGCCAGCAGCACCTCGGTAACTAGCACAGATACGCAGTATTTT.

CDR3 amino acids: CASSSIGVSGNTIYF. The CDR3, as DNA: TGTGCCAGCAGTTCTATCGGGGTCTCTGGAAACACCATATATTTT. This chain joins TRBV6-1 and TRBJ1-3, with no clear D. With 5 bases removed from V and 0 bases from J, the gap between germline ends came to 11 bases. The length of the CDR3 is 15 residues. Germline V lookup: CDR1 MNHNS, CDR2 SASEGT.

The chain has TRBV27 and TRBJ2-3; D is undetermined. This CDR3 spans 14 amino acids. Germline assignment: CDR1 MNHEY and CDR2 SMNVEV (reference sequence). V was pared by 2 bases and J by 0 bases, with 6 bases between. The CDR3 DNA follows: TGTGCCAGCAGTTTACCTACTAGCACAGATACGCAGTATTTT. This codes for CASSLPTSTDTQYF.

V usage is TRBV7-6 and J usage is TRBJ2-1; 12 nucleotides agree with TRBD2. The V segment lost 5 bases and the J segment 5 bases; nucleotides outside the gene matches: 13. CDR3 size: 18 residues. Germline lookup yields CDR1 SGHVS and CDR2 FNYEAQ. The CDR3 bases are TGTGCCAGCAGCCCGCCACCTTGGACTAGCGGGGCGGACAATGAGCAGTTCTTC. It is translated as CASSPPPWTSGADNEQFF.

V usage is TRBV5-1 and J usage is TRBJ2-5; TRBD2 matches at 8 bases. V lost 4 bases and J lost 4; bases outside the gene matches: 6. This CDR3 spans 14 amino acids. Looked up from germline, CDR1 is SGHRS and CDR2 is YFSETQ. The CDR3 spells CASSPGGAGETQYF. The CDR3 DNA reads TGCGCCAGCAGCCCCGGGGGGGCGGGAGAGACCCAGTACTTC.

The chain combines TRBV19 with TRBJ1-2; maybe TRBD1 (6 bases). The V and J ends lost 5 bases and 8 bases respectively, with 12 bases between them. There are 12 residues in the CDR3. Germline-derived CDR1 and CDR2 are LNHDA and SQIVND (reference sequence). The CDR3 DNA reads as TGTGCCAGTAGTGTCACAGGGTTGGGCTACACCTTC. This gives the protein CASSVTGLGYTF. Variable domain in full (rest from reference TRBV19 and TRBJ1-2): DGGITQSPKYLFRKEGQNVTLSCEQNLNHDAMYWYRQDPGQGLRLIYYSQIVNDFQKGDIAEGYSVSREKKESFPLTVTSAQKNPTAFYLCASSVTGLGYTFGSGTRLTVV.

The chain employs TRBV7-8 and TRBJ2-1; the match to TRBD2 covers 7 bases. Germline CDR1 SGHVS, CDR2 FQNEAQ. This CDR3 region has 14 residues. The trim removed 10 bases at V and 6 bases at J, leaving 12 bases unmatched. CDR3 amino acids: CATSGGSPLNEQFF. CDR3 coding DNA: TGTGCCACCTCCGGCGGGAGCCCTCTCAATGAGCAGTTCTTC.

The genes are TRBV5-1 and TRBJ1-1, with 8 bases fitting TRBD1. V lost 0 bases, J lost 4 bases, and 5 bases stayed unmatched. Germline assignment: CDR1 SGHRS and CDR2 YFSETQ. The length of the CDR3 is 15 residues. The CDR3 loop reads CASSLEHRGVTEAFF. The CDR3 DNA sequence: TGCGCCAGCAGCTTGGAACACAGGGGGGTCACTGAAGCTTTCTTT. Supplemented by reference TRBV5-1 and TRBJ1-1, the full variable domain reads KAGVTQTPRYLIKTRGQQVTLSCSPISGHRSVSWYQQTPGQGLQFLFEYFSETQRNKGNFPGRFSGRQFSNSRSEMNVSTLELGDSALYLCASSLEHRGVTEAFFGQGTRLTVV.

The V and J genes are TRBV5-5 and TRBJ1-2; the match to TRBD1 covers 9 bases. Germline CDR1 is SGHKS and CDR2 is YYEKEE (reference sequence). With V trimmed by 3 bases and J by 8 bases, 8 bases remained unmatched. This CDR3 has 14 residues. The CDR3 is CASSWDRERGGYTF. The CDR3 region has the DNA TGTGCCAGCAGCTGGGACAGGGAACGGGGGGGCTACACCTTC.

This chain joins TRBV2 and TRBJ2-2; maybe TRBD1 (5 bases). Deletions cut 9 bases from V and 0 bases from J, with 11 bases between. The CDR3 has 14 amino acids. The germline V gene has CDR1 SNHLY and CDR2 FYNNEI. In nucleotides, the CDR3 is TGTGCCAGGGCCACAGGCACGAACACCGGGGAGCTGTTTTTT. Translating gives CARATGTNTGELFF.

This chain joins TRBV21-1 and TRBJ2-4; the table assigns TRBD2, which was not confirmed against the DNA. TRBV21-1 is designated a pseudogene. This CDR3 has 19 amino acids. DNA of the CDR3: TGTGCCAGCAGCAAAGCGGGGCTAGCGGACTTGTCCTTTAAAAACATTCAGTACTTC. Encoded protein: CASSKAGLADLSFKNIQYF.

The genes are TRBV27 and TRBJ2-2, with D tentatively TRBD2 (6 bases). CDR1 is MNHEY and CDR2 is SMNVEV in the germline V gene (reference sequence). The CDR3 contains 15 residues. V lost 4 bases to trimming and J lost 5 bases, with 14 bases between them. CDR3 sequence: CASSWRRAPTGELFF. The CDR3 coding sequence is TGTGCCAGCAGTTGGCGGAGGGCACCGACCGGGGAGCTGTTTTTT.

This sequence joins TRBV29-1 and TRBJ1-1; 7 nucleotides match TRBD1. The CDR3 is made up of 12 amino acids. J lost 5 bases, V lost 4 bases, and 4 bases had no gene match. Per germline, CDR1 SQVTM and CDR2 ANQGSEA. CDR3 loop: CSVGDRETEAFF. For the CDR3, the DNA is TGCAGCGTTGGGGACAGAGAGACTGAAGCTTTCTTT.

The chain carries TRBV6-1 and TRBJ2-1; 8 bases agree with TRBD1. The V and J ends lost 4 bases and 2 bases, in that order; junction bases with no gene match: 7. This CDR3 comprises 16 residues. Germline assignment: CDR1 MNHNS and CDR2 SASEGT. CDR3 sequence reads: CASSGRQGLPYNEQFF. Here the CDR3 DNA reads TGTGCCAGCAGTGGCCGACAGGGGCTCCCCTACAATGAGCAGTTCTTC.

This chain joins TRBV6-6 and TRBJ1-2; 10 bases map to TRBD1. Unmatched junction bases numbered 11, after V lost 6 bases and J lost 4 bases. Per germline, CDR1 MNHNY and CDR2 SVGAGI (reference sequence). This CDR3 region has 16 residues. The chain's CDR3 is CASRTGTGATVYGYTF. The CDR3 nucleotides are TGTGCCAGCAGGACGGGGACAGGGGCCACCGTCTATGGCTACACCTTC.

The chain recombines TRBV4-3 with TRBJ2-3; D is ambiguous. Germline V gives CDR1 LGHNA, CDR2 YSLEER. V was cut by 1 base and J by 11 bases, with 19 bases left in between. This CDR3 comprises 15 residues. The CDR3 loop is CASSQVGEAHNGQYF. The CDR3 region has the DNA TGCGCCAGCAGCCAAGTTGGAGAGGCCCACAATGGGCAGTATTTT.

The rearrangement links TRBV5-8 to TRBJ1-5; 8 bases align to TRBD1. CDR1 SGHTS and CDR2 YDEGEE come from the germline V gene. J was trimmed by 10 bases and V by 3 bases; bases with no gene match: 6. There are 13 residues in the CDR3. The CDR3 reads CASSYRGANPQHF. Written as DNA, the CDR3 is TGTGCCAGCAGCTACAGGGGGGCAAATCCCCAGCATTTT.

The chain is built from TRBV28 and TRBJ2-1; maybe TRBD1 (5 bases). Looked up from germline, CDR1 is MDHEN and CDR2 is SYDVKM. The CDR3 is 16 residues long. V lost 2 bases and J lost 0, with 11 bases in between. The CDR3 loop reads CASSLLPGPSYNEQFF. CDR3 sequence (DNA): TGTGCCAGCAGTTTACTCCCAGGGCCCTCCTACAATGAGCAGTTCTTC.

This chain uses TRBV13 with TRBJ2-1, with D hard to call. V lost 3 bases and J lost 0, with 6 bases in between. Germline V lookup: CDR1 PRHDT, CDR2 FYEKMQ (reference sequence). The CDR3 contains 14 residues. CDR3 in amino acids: CASSLESSYNEQFF. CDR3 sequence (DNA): TGTGCCAGCAGCTTGGAGAGCTCCTACAATGAGCAGTTCTTC.

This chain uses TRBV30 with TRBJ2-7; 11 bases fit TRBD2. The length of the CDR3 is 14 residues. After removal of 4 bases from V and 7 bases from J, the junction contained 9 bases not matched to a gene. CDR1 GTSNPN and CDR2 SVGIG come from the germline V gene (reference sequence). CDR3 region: CAWTLAGGSSEQYF. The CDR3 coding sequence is TGTGCCTGGACCTTAGCGGGAGGGTCGTCTGAGCAGTACTTC.

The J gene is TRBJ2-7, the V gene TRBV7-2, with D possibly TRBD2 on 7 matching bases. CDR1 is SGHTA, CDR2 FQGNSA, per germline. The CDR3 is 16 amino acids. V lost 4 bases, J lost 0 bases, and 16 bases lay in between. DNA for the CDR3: TGTGCCAGCAGCTCCGCCTCTAGGGGGGGCTCCTACGAGCAGTACTTC. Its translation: CASSSASRGGSYEQYF.